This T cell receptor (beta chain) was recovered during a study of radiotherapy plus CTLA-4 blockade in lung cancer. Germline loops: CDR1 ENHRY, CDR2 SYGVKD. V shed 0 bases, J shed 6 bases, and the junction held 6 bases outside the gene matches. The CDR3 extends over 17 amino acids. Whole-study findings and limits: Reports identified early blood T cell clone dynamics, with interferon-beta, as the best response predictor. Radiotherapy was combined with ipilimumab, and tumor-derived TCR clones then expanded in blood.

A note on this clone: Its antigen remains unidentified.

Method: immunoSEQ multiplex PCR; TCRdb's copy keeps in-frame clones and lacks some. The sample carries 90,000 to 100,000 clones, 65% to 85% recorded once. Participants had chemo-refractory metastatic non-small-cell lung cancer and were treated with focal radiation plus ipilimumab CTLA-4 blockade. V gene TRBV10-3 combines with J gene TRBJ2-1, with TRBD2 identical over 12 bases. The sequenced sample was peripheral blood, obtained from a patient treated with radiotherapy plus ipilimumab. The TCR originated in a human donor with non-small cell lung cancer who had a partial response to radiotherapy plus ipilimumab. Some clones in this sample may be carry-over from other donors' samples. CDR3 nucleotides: TGTGCCATCAGTGAGTCGACGGGACTAGCGGGCCTCAATGAGCAGTTCTTC. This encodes CAISESTGLAGLNEQFF.